Presented here are 12 T cell receptor beta chains from one specimen sequenced in a study of blood T cells in healthy people across ages. With a J-beta primer mix and a sample-barcoded 5' primer, a second PCR ran about 6 to 11 cycles. MiXCR was run by TCRdb on the 5' RACE reads, yielding one entry per CDR3 protein. This sample has 500,000 to 650,000 distinct CDR3 sequences, with about a quarter found just once. This sample also appeared in a second study, on T cells of mothers and their children.

The specimen sequenced was blood. These receptors all stem from a boy between 2 and 15 years old in good health.

A few counts support this clonotype. This CDR3 reads CASSWDRPHVNTEAFF. In DNA, the CDR3 is TGCGCCAGCAGCTGGGACAGGCCGCACGTGAACACTGAAGCTTTCTTT. The chain uses TRBV5-1 and TRBJ1-1; the match to TRBD1 covers 8 bases. J gave up 0 bases and V 3 bases, and 7 bases lay outside the gene matches. CDR3 length: 16 amino acids. The germline V gene encodes CDR1 SGHRS and CDR2 YFSETQ.

The chain uses TRBV3-1 and TRBJ2-7, with a weak D call TRBD2 (7 bases). The J call is uncertain, as TRBJ2-1 better fits the DNA end. From germline, CDR1 is LGHDT and CDR2 YNNKEL (reference sequence). This CDR3 spans 13 amino acids. The CDR3 loop reads CASSRGGRVEQFF. The CDR3 region has the DNA TGTGCCAGCAGCCGGGGGGGCCGCGTTGAGCAGTTCTTC.

The chain joins TRBV7-9 to TRBJ2-5; D is ambiguous. The CDR3 covers 13 residues. Trimming removed 4 bases from V and 5 bases from J, with 11 bases in between. CDR1 and CDR2 (germline): SEHNR, FQNEAQ (reference sequence). Here the CDR3 reads CASSSDGAETQYF. The CDR3 DNA sequence: TGTGCCAGCAGCTCGGACGGAGCGGAGACCCAGTACTTC.

The chain recombines TRBV12-3 or TRBV12-4 with TRBJ2-7; D unresolved. Trimming removed 3 bases at V and 3 bases at J, with 21 bases between. The CDR3 is 17 amino acids. CDR3 protein: CASSFLTNPSRDYEQYF. DNA of the CDR3: TGTGCCAGCAGTTTTCTAACTAATCCCTCTAGGGACTACGAGCAGTACTTC.

This clonotype has more than one count but fewer than ten. The V gene is TRBV4-3, the J gene TRBJ2-7, with 8 bases lining up with TRBD1. The J segment lost 4 bases and the V segment lost 1 base, leaving 3 bases of the junction unmatched. CDR3 length equals 14 residues. The germline CDR1 and CDR2 sequences are LGHNA and YSLEER. This chain's CDR3 is CASSQGTGKYEQYF. For the CDR3, the DNA is TGCGCCAGCAGCCAAGGGACAGGGAAGTACGAGCAGTACTTC.

A word on this clonotype: Its ends do not fully match the called genes, so a read error is possible. V is TRBV12-3 or TRBV12-4 and J is TRBJ2-5; D is unclear. This CDR3 region has 13 residues. The CDR3 here is CASSFDRQETRYF. The CDR3 region has the DNA TGTGCCAGCAGTTTTGACCGCCAAGAGACCCGGTACTTC.

V gene TRBV3-1 combines with J gene TRBJ1-2, with 7 bases that match TRBD1. CDR3 length: 13 amino acids. V shed 2 bases and J 10 bases; nucleotides not matched to a gene: 7. Germline values: CDR1 LGHDT, CDR2 YNNKEL (reference sequence). The CDR3 spells CASSQTTGTVYTF. CDR3 DNA: TGTGCCAGCAGCCAAACGACAGGGACTGTCTACACCTTC. Combining the CDR3 with reference TRBV3-1 and TRBJ1-2 gives the whole variable domain DTAVSQTPKYLVTQMGNDKSIKCEQNLGHDTMYWYKQDSKKFLKIMFSYNNKELIINETVPNRFSPKSPDKAHLNLHINSLELGDSAVYFCASSQTTGTVYTFGSGTRLTVV.

The V and J genes are TRBV9 and TRBJ2-1; tentative D call: TRBD1 (6 bases). V lost 3 bases and J 7 bases, leaving 14 bases between the germline ends. The germline V gene encodes CDR1 SGDLS and CDR2 YYNGEE. The CDR3 sequence is 14 residues long. The CDR3 is CASSDRDNYNEQFF. CDR3 coding DNA: TGTGCCAGCAGCGACCGGGACAATTATAATGAGCAGTTCTTC.

This clonotype appeared a few times. The gene calls are TRBV4-2 and TRBJ2-1, with a weak D call TRBD2 (7 bases). Germline CDR1 LGHNA, CDR2 YNFKEQ. This CDR3 is 15 amino acids long. The V end lost 0 bases, the J end lost 6 bases, and 12 bases lay between the germline ends. The CDR3 DNA reads as TGTGCCAGCAGCCAAGAAGGGGGGGTCTCCAATGAGCAGTTCTTC. The encoded protein is CASSQEGGVSNEQFF.

This chain links TRBV12-3 or TRBV12-4 with TRBJ2-1; TRBD2 might be the D (6 bases). This CDR3 spans 15 amino acids. Trimming removed 3 bases from V and 2 bases from J, with 11 bases in between. The DNA of the CDR3 is TGTGCCAGCAGTTTTCGTGGAGGGCCCTACAATGAGCAGTTCTTC. Amino acid sequence: CASSFRGGPYNEQFF.

The chain combines TRBV7-9 with TRBJ2-4; D uncertain. Germline values: CDR1 SEHNR, CDR2 FQNEAQ (reference sequence). The germline V and J ends were trimmed by 3 bases and 2 bases, with 8 bases remaining between them. The CDR3 consists of 14 residues. Here the CDR3 reads CASSFSQSKNIQYF. The CDR3 coding sequence is TGTGCCAGCAGCTTTTCTCAGTCCAAAAACATTCAGTACTTC.

This clonotype was counted only a few times. The CDR3 DNA reads as TGTGCCAGCTCACCCCAACGTAGCGTCTACGAGCAGTACTTC. It yields the protein CASSPQRSVYEQYF. The V call is TRBV18, the J call TRBJ2-5; perhaps TRBD2 as D (5 bases). The end of the DNA is better explained by TRBJ2-7, so the J call may be wrong. Germline loops: CDR1 KGHSH, CDR2 LQKENI. This CDR3 contains 14 residues.